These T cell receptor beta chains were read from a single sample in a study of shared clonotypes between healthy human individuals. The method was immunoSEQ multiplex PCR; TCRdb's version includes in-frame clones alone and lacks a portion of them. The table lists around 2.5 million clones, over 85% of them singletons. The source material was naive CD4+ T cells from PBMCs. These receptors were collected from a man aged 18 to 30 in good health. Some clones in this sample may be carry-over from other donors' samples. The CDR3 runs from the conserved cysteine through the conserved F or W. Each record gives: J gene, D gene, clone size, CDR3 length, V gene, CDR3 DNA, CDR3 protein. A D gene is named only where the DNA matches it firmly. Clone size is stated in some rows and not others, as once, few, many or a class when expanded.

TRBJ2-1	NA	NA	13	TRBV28	TGTGCCATCCAAGGACAGCCGCGGGATGAGCAGTTCTTC	CAIQGQPRDEQFF
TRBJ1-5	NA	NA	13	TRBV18	TGTGCCAGCTCCTCACAGGGCTATCAGCCCCAGCATTTT	CASSSQGYQPQHF
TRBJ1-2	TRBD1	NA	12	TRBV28	TGTGCCAGCAGAGGGGACAGGTCACTCAACACCTTC	CASRGDRSLNTF
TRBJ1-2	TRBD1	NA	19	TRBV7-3	TGTGCCAGCAGCCTTACCCGACCGGGACAGCCGCCTTCTAACTATGGCTACACCTTC	CASSLTRPGQPPSNYGYTF
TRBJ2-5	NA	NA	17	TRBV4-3	TGCGCCAGCAGCCAAGATCGCGGCGGATCCGAACAAGAGACCCAGTACTTC	CASSQDRGGSEQETQYF
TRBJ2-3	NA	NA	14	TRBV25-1	TGTGCCAGCGGGGGGCCAGGGGAAACAGATACGCAGTATTTT	CASGGPGETDTQYF
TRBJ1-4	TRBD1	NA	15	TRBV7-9	TGTGCCAGCAGCTTATATCAGGCAGGGGGAGCAAAACTGTTTTTT	CASSLYQAGGAKLFF
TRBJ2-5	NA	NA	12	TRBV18	TGTGCCAGCTCATTAATCCAAGAGACCCAGTACTTC	CASSLIQETQYF
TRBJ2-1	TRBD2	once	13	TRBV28	TGTGCCAGCAGAAGAGGGAGGGACAATGAGCAGTTCTTC	CASRRGRDNEQFF
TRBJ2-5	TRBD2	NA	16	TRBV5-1	TGCGCCAGCAGCTTGGAGACTAGCGGCCACCAAGAGACCCAGTACTTC	CASSLETSGHQETQYF
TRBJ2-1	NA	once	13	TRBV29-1	TGCAGCGTTGACAGGGTTCCCACCGAGGAGCAGTTCTTC	CSVDRVPTEEQFF
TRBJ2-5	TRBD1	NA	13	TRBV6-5	TGTGCCACCTCCGAGAGGGGGCGAGAGACCCAGTACTTC	CATSERGRETQYF
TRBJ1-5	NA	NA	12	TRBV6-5	TGTGCCAGCAGTTTGGGCAATCAGCCCCAGCATTTT	CASSLGNQPQHF
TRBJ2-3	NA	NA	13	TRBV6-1	TGTGCCAGCAGTGTACAGCCTACAGATACGCAGTATTTT	CASSVQPTDTQYF
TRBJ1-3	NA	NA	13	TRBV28	TGTGCCAGCAGTGGAGGGGGGGGAAACACCATATATTTT	CASSGGGGNTIYF
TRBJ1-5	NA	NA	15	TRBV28	TGTGCCAGCAGTTTTCAAGGTCAAGGGGTACAGCCCCAGCATTTT	CASSFQGQGVQPQHF
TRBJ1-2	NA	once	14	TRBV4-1	TGCGCCAGCAGCGTGAACCGAAAGACCTATGGCTACACCTTC	CASSVNRKTYGYTF
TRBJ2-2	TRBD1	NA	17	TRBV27	TGTGCCAGCATTAGTCTCTACAGGGGGTCAAACACCGGGGAGCTGTTTTTT	CASISLYRGSNTGELFF
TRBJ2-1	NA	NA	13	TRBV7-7	TGTGCCAGCAGCCATTCCCCCGGGGCCGAGCAGTTCTTC	CASSHSPGAEQFF
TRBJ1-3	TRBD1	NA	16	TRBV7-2	TGTGCCAGCAGCTTAGGGCCAACAGGGGTGGGAAACACCATATATTTT	CASSLGPTGVGNTIYF
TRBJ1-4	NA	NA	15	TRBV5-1	TGCGCCAGCAGCACGGAGGCCCCTATGGTTGAAAAACTGTTTTTT	CASSTEAPMVEKLFF
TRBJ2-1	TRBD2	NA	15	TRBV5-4	TGTGCCAGCGTCGCTAGCGGGACAATAGAGGGTGAGCAGTTCTTC	CASVASGTIEGEQFF
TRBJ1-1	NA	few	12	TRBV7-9	TGTGCCAGCAGCTTCTATGGCCCTGAAGCTTTCTTT	CASSFYGPEAFF
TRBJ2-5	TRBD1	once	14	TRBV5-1	TGCGCCAGCAGCTCGACAGGGGTTCAAGAGACCCAATACTTC	CASSSTGVQETQYF
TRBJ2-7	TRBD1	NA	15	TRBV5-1	TGCGCCAGCAGCGACCCGGGACAGCACTCCTACGAGCAGTACTTC	CASSDPGQHSYEQYF
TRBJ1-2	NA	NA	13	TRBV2	TGTGCCAGCAGTGAACTTGGGGTCTATGGCTACACCTTC	CASSELGVYGYTF
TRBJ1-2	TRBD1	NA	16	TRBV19	TGTGCCAGTACCTCGACCCGGGACAGGGGGTATCAGGGCTACACCTTC	CASTSTRDRGYQGYTF
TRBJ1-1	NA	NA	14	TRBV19	TGTGCCAGTAGTATGTCGCGCTGGAACACTGAAGCTTTCTTT	CASSMSRWNTEAFF
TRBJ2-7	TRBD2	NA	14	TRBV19	TGTGCCACCTCGTACAGCGGGAGGACGTACGAGCAGTACTTC	CATSYSGRTYEQYF
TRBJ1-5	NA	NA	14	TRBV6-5	TGTGCCAGCAGTAAAGGGATTAGCAATCAGCCCCAGCATTTT	CASSKGISNQPQHF
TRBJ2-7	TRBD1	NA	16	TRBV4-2	TGTGCCAGCAGCCAAGGGGGAAGACAGGGATCCTACGAGCAGTACTTC	CASSQGGRQGSYEQYF
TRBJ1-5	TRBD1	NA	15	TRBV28	TGTGCCAGCAGCTCCCGGACAGGGGTGAATCAGCCCCAGCATTTT	CASSSRTGVNQPQHF
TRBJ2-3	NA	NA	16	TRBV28	NA	CASSFRARGYTDTQYF
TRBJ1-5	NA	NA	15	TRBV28	TGTGCCAGCAGTTACGACAGGAGGGTCAGTCAGCCCCAGCATTTT	CASSYDRRVSQPQHF
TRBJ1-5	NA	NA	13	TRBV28	TGTGCCAGCAGCCATCAATTAGATTGGGTGTTGCATTTT	CASSHQLDWVLHF
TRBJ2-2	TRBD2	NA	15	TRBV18	TGTGCCAGCTCACCAGGACTAGCGGGAGCGGGGGAGCTGTTTTTT	CASSPGLAGAGELFF
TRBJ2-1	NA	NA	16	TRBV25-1	TGTGCCAGCAGTGAATCCCAGGGGGGGCCCTACAATGAGCAGTTCTTC	CASSESQGGPYNEQFF
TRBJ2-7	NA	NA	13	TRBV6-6	TGTGCCAGCAGAGAAACCGGGGGCCCGGAGCAGTACTTC	CASRETGGPEQYF